The 24 T cell receptor beta chains given below trace back to one sample, sequenced in a study of post-analysis software for immune sequencing data. Study-level results: Five or six TRBV segments were more frequent in patients than controls; TRBV5-6, TRBV5-1 and TRBV20-1 belonged to this group.

Included in the TCR beta cDNA libraries were unique molecular identifiers. One entry per CDR3 protein, called by TCRdb with MiXCR from the PCR reads. The sample contains 400,000 to 500,000 distinct CDR3 sequences, over 30% of which appear only once. No antigen has been assigned to these receptors. Sample: blood. Receptors were obtained from a girl aged 2 to 9 with multiple sclerosis.

This clonotype was counted only a few times. The chain uses TRBV20-1 and TRBJ2-1; D gene ambiguous. The CDR3 is made up of 15 amino acids. The germline V and J ends were trimmed by 2 bases and 2 bases, with 13 bases remaining between them. Germline CDR1 DFQATT, CDR2 SNEGSKA (reference sequence). For the CDR3, the DNA is TGCAGTGCTAGAACCGCTAGAGGCGCCTACAATGAGCAGTTCTTC. Its protein product is CSARTARGAYNEQFF.

This clonotype was counted between two and nine times. V gene TRBV9 combines with J gene TRBJ1-2; D is unresolved. This CDR3 is 12 amino acids long. V was pared by 3 bases and J by 7 bases, with 10 bases between. The germline gives CDR1 SGDLS, CDR2 YYNGEE. As DNA, the CDR3 is TGTGCCAGCAGCGGGAGCCCCCTTGGCTACACCTTC. This sequence encodes CASSGSPLGYTF.

This chain joins TRBV28 and TRBJ2-3; D possibly corresponds to TRBD1 (6 bases). This CDR3 has 16 amino acids. Germline V gives CDR1 MDHEN, CDR2 SYDVKM. The V end was cut by 6 bases, the J end by 2 bases, with 18 bases between. CDR3 amino acids: CASSLLSRGYTDTQYF. In DNA form, the CDR3 reads TGTGCCAGCAGCCTACTCTCCAGGGGATACACAGATACGCAGTATTTT.

The chain carries TRBV10-2 and TRBJ2-7, with 11 bases aligning to TRBD1. V trimming: 3 bases; J trimming: 10 bases; junction bases outside the gene matches: 11. The CDR3 has 15 amino acids. Germline CDR1 and CDR2: WSHSY and SAAADI. CDR3 region: CASSEPGTGGPKQYF. The CDR3 DNA is TGCGCCAGCAGTGAACCCGGGACAGGGGGGCCGAAACAGTACTTC.

CDR3 bases: TGCAGCGGGGTGGGCGCCTATGTCCCCTACAATGAGCAGTTCTTC. It codes for CSGVGAYVPYNEQFF. The chain uses TRBV29-1 and TRBJ2-1; no definite D call. The CDR3 sequence is 15 residues long. In germline, CDR1 is SQVTM, CDR2 ANQGSEA. Trimming stripped 7 bases from V and 2 bases from J, with 18 bases between.

This clonotype was counted only a few times. The chain carries TRBV7-9 and TRBJ2-1; D is possibly TRBD2 (6 bases). Trimming pared 2 bases from V and 5 bases from J, leaving 13 bases between. The CDR3 is made up of 15 amino acids. Per germline, CDR1 SEHNR and CDR2 FQNEAQ (reference sequence). CDR3 loop: CASSLRGSDNNEQFF. DNA of the CDR3: TGTGCCAGCAGCTTACGGGGGTCAGACAACAATGAGCAGTTCTTC. The full variable domain, with the rest looked up from reference TRBV7-9 and TRBJ2-1, is DTGVSQNPRHKITKRGQNVTFRCDPISEHNRLYWYRQTLGQGPEFLTYFQNEAQLEKSRLLSDRFSAERPKGSFSTLEIQRTEQGDSAMYLCASSLRGSDNNEQFFGPGTRLTVL.

The V call is TRBV12-3 or TRBV12-4, the J call TRBJ2-4, with 8 nucleotides matching TRBD1. V shed 7 bases, J shed 6 bases, and the junction held 8 bases outside the gene matches. This CDR3 comprises 14 residues. The CDR3 sequence is CASTLHGQGNIQYF. The CDR3 DNA is TGTGCCAGCACCCTACACGGACAGGGAAACATTCAGTACTTC.

The V and J genes are TRBV6-5 and TRBJ1-1, with D unclear. CDR1 and CDR2 (germline): MNHEY, SVGAGI. CDR3 size: 17 residues. Trimming took off 4 bases at V and 4 bases at J, with 22 bases between the two ends. Here the CDR3 DNA reads TGTGCCAGCAGTTTTCTGCACGCGGAGGGATGGATCACTGAAGCTTTCTTT. Encoded protein: CASSFLHAEGWITEAFF.

The rearrangement links TRBV2 to TRBJ2-7; D might be TRBD1 (5 bases). Trimming took off 2 bases at V and 4 bases at J, with 6 bases between the two ends. The CDR3 is 12 residues long. The germline V gene encodes CDR1 SNHLY and CDR2 FYNNEI. The CDR3 spells CASSESGYEQYF. The CDR3 coding sequence is TGTGCCAGCAGTGAATCAGGGTACGAGCAGTACTTC.

The chain combines TRBV6-5 with TRBJ2-7; no clear D. Looked up from germline, CDR1 is MNHEY and CDR2 is SVGAGI. The CDR3 is 15 residues long. V was clipped by 6 bases and J by 2 bases, with 17 bases between them. DNA of the CDR3: TGTGCCAGCAGCCCCCCGGCCCGAGAAACCTACGAGCAGTACTTC. Protein: CASSPPARETYEQYF.

The chain recombines TRBV2 with TRBJ2-1; 7 positions agree with TRBD2. The CDR3 runs 16 residues. The junction had 3 bases not matched to a gene; V was cut back by 1 base and J by 0 bases. Germline values: CDR1 SNHLY, CDR2 FYNNEI. The DNA of the CDR3 is TGTGCCAGCAGTGAAGACGGGAGGAGCTCCTACAATGAGCAGTTCTTC. This encodes CASSEDGRSSYNEQFF.

The chain carries TRBV3-1 and TRBJ2-7, with TRBD2 matching over 9 bases. Germline assignment: CDR1 LGHDT and CDR2 YNNKEL (reference sequence). The V segment lost 4 bases and the J segment 7 bases; nucleotides outside the gene matches: 8. This CDR3 spans 14 amino acids. The CDR3 reads CASSPRTSVGEQYF. The CDR3 region has the DNA TGTGCCAGCAGCCCCAGGACTAGCGTGGGGGAGCAGTACTTC.

This sequence joins TRBV10-3 and TRBJ1-5; 8 positions agree with TRBD1. V was clipped by 6 bases and J by 6 bases; unmatched bases: 7. CDR1 and CDR2 (germline): ENHRY, SYGVKD. The length of the CDR3 is 14 residues. CDR3 bases: TGTGCCATCAGAGGAGACACAGGGGGTCAGCCCCAGCATTTT. This sequence encodes CAIRGDTGGQPQHF.

V and J are TRBV12-3 or TRBV12-4 and TRBJ1-1; unclear D gene. V lost 6 bases to trimming and J lost 5 bases, with 7 bases between them. CDR3 length: 11 amino acids. In DNA, the CDR3 is TGTGCCAGCAGGTTAAAAACTGAAGCTTTCTTT. Translation: CASRLKTEAFF.

The rearrangement uses TRBV28 and TRBJ1-1; D gene unclear. Germline CDR1 is MDHEN and CDR2 is SYDVKM. The CDR3 is made up of 14 amino acids. Trimming took 2 bases from V and 1 from J, leaving 8 bases between them. As DNA, the CDR3 is TGTGCCAGCAGTTTACTTGCAGGGAACACTGAAGCTTTCTTT. Protein sequence: CASSLLAGNTEAFF.

The chain is built from TRBV7-2 and TRBJ1-5; no clear D gene. This CDR3 has 16 residues. V dropped 5 bases and J dropped 3 bases, with 17 bases sitting between them. From germline, CDR1 is SGHTA and CDR2 FQGNSA. CDR3 sequence reads: CASSPKRRNINQPQHF. Written as DNA, the CDR3 is TGTGCCAGCAGCCCAAAGCGACGGAATATCAATCAGCCCCAGCATTTT.

The chain links TRBV11-2 to TRBJ2-3; no definite D call. Germline V gives CDR1 SGHAT, CDR2 FQNNGV. The V and J ends lost 5 bases and 7 bases respectively, with 22 bases between them. The CDR3 contains 16 residues. The CDR3 loop is CASSPGRSYETYTQYF. CDR3 bases: TGTGCCAGCAGCCCCGGACGCAGCTATGAGACTTATACGCAGTATTTT.

This clonotype was seen more than once but under ten times. The chain links TRBV20-1 to TRBJ2-3, with 7 bases that match TRBD1. The V gene's germline CDR1 is DFQATT and CDR2 SNEGSKA (reference sequence). J lost 8 bases, V lost 1 base, and 12 bases had no gene match. CDR3 size: 15 residues. The CDR3, as DNA: TGCAGTGCTAGAGTCCTACAGGGGCCCGGCGGTACGCAGTATTTT. Protein: CSARVLQGPGGTQYF.

The rearrangement uses TRBV7-9 and TRBJ2-3; D call uncertain. Germline CDR1 is SEHNR and CDR2 is FQNEAQ (reference sequence). The CDR3 spans 13 residues. The V end was cut by 8 bases, the J end by 4 bases, with 13 bases between. CDR3 sequence: CASGRSRADTQYF. In DNA, the CDR3 is TGTGCCAGCGGCAGGAGTCGCGCAGATACGCAGTATTTT.

This sequence joins TRBV7-3 and TRBJ2-2; TRBD2 matches 12 bases. Trimming cost V 4 bases and J 0 bases; bases outside gene matches: 3. The CDR3 spans 17 residues. From germline, CDR1 is SGHTA and CDR2 FQGTGA. Here the CDR3 reads CASSYRLAGANTGELFF. The CDR3 DNA reads as TGTGCCAGCAGCTACAGACTAGCGGGAGCGAACACCGGGGAGCTGTTTTTT.

This clonotype has just one count. The chain links TRBV19 to TRBJ2-1, with D hard to call. The CDR3 contains 14 residues. The germline gives CDR1 LNHDA, CDR2 SQIVND (reference sequence). The V end lost 1 base, the J end lost 1 base, and 5 bases lay between the germline ends. The CDR3 loop reads CASSIGASYNEQFF. The CDR3 DNA is TGTGCCAGTAGTATAGGGGCATCCTACAATGAGCAGTTCTTC.

This chain links TRBV20-1 with TRBJ1-3; possible D gene TRBD1, 5 bases. Germline V gives CDR1 DFQATT, CDR2 SNEGSKA (reference sequence). The CDR3 is made up of 12 amino acids. V lost 4 bases, J lost 5 bases, and 9 bases lay in between. The CDR3 is CSATRVRNTIYF. CDR3 nucleotides: TGCAGTGCTACCAGGGTCAGAAACACCATATATTTT.

This clonotype was seen more than once but under ten times. This rearrangement joins TRBV7-9 to TRBJ2-5; possibly TRBD1 for D (6 bases). Trimming removed 6 bases at V and 3 bases at J, with 17 bases between. The germline CDR1 and CDR2 sequences are SEHNR and FQNEAQ (reference sequence). The CDR3 length is 15 residues. CDR3 in amino acids: CASSQQGMSEETQYF. The CDR3, as DNA: TGTGCCAGCAGTCAACAGGGAATGTCCGAAGAGACCCAGTACTTC.

This clonotype has more than one count but fewer than ten. This sequence joins TRBV11-2 and TRBJ2-5; perhaps TRBD1 as D (8 bases). Trimming removed 1 base from V and 7 bases from J, with 19 bases in between. The CDR3 sequence is 16 residues long. The germline V gene has CDR1 SGHAT and CDR2 FQNNGV. The CDR3 here is CASSLGLGQGGGTQYF. In DNA form, the CDR3 reads TGTGCCAGCAGCTTAGGCCTCGGACAGGGAGGGGGGACCCAGTACTTC. Full variable domain (outside the CDR3, taken from reference TRBV11-2 and TRBJ2-5): EAGVAQSPRYKIIEKRQSVAFWCNPISGHATLYWYQQILGQGPKLLIQFQNNGVVDDSQLPKDRFSAERLKGVDSTLKIQPAKLEDSAVYLCASSLGLGQGGGTQYFGPGTRLLVL.